The following is a TCR beta chain sequence with its context. Its antigen is unidentified. Sequencing in the ViraFEST assay came after antigen-specific CD4+ T cells had been expanded with viral peptide pools, which were used to stimulate PBMC. Following culture for about ten days, CD4+ T cells were isolated. Vaccinees lacked prior SARS-CoV-2 infection and tested negative for nucleocapsid antibodies. This record belongs to a study of vaccination effects on CD4 cells after COVID-19. Clones were read by immunoSEQ multiplex PCR, and TCRdb kept only the in-frame ones, dropping some. The sample lists about 43,000 clones, roughly four fifths occurring once. This CDR3 is built from 14 residues. V lost 2 bases, J lost 8 bases, and 4 bases stayed unmatched. Germline assignment: CDR1 SNHLY and CDR2 FYNNEI.

The V call is TRBV2, the J call TRBJ1-4, with 8 nucleotides matching TRBD1. The sequence was collected from a human donor who received a COVID-19 vaccine. The material was CD4+ T cells from PBMCs cultured with SARS-CoV-2 spike peptides, obtained before COVID-19 vaccination. CDR3 sequence: CASSEQGALEKLFF. The CDR3 nucleotides read TGTGCCAGCAGTGAACAGGGGGCTTTGGAAAAACTGTTTTTT.